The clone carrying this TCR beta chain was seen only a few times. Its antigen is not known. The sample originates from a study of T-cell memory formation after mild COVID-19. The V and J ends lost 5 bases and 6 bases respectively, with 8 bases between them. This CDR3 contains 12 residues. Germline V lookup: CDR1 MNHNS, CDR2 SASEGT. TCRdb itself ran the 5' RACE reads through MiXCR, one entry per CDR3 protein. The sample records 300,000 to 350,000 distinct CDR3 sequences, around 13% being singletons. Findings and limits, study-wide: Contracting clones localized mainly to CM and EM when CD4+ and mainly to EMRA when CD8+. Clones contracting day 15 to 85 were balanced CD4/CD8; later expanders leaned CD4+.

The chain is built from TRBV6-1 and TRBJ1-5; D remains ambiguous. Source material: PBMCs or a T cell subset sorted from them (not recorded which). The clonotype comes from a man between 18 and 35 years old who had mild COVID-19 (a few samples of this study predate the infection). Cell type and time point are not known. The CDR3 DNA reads TGTGCCAGCAGTAGTTGGGGTCAGCCCCAGCATTTT. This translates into CASSSWGQPQHF.